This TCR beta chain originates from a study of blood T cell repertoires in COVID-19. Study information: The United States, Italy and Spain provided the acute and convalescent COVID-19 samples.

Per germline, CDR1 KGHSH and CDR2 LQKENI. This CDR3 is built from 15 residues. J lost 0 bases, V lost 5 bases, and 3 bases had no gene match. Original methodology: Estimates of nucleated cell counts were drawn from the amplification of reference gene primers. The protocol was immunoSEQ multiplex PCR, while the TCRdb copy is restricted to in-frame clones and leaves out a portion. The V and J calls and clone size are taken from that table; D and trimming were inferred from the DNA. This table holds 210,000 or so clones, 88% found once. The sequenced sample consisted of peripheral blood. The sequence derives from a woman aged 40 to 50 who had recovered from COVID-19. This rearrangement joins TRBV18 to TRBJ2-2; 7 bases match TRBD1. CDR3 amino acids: CASSTQGSNTGELFF. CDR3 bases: TGTGCCAGCTCAACACAGGGGTCGAACACCGGGGAGCTGTTTTTT.